A single sample is the source of the 14 T cell receptor beta chains below, sequenced in a study of T cells in Graves' hyperthyroidism and ophthalmopathy. TCR beta CDR3 regions were amplified from RNA transcripts. First-round RT-PCR targeting the TCR CDR3 was performed with the HTBI primer set. TCRdb redid the calling of the multiplex PCR reads with MiXCR, one entry per CDR3 protein. This sample has 350,000 to 400,000 distinct CDR3 sequences, with about 15% found just once. Sample: blood. These receptors were taken from a woman in her 30s with Graves' hyperthyroidism.

J is TRBJ1-2 and V is TRBV15; unclear D gene. The germline V and J ends were trimmed by 5 bases and 8 bases, with 21 bases remaining between them. The CDR3 is 15 residues long. Looked up from germline, CDR1 is LNHNV and CDR2 is YYDKDF (reference sequence). CDR3 DNA: TGTGCCACCAGCTTGTCTCTCTCGGGTCCCCAAGGCTACACCTTC. It is translated as CATSLSLSGPQGYTF. The full variable domain, rest sourced from reference TRBV15 and TRBJ1-2, is DAMVIQNPRYQVTQFGKPVTLSCSQTLNHNVMYWYQQKSSQAPKLLFHYYDKDFNNEADTPDNFQSRRPNTSFCFLDIRSPGLGDTAMYLCATSLSLSGPQGYTFGSGTRLTVV.

This clonotype was counted ten times or more. V usage is TRBV20-1 and J usage is TRBJ2-7; D may correspond to TRBD1 or TRBD2 (5 bases each). CDR3 length equals 13 residues. Germline lookup yields CDR1 DFQATT and CDR2 SNEGSKA (reference sequence). The V end was cut by 4 bases, the J end by 7 bases, with 17 bases between. The CDR3 DNA follows: TGCAGTGCTACGGGTGACAGCGGATGGGAGCAGTACTTC. Translated, it gives CSATGDSGWEQYF.

The chain joins TRBV12-5 to TRBJ2-1; 12 bases fit TRBD1. The V segment lost 7 bases and the J segment 13 bases; nucleotides outside the gene matches: 11. This CDR3 comprises 14 residues. Germline V gives CDR1 LGHNT, CDR2 FRNRAP. The CDR3 protein is CASAVGTGGAGQFF. The CDR3 DNA is TGTGCTAGTGCCGTCGGGACAGGGGGCGCAGGACAGTTCTTC.

This clonotype turned up a few times. This chain connects TRBV19 to TRBJ2-1, with a possible D match to TRBD1 (5 bases). V was clipped by 8 bases and J by 7 bases, with 21 bases between them. Germline CDR1 LNHDA, CDR2 SQIVND (reference sequence). The CDR3 is made up of 15 amino acids. The CDR3 region is CASATGDGVRNEQFF. In nucleotides, the CDR3 is TGTGCCAGTGCCACAGGCGATGGAGTGAGGAATGAGCAGTTCTTC.

This clonotype showed up many times. The chain has TRBV27 and TRBJ2-1; D gene ambiguous. Per the germline V gene, CDR1 is MNHEY and CDR2 is SMNVEV (reference sequence). The CDR3 loop spans 14 amino acids. V shed 2 bases and J shed 2 bases, with 7 bases lying between them. CDR3 protein: CASSLATAYNEQFF. The CDR3 DNA reads as TGTGCCAGCAGTTTAGCGACTGCCTACAATGAGCAGTTCTTC.

This clonotype was observed many times. This chain connects TRBV15 to TRBJ1-6; D is unclear. Looked up from germline, CDR1 is LNHNV and CDR2 is YYDKDF (reference sequence). The CDR3 runs 12 residues. V shed 3 bases and J shed 9 bases, with 6 bases lying between them. The CDR3 protein is CATSSVGSPLHF. CDR3 coding DNA: TGTGCCACCAGCAGCGTTGGTTCACCCCTCCACTTT.

This clonotype was recorded at least ten times. The chain employs TRBV2 and TRBJ2-3; D is perhaps TRBD2 (5 bases). This CDR3 has 15 amino acids. CDR1 SNHLY and CDR2 FYNNEI come from the germline V gene. Trimming took 3 bases from V and 3 from J, leaving 13 bases between them. CDR3 loop: CASSETGSGTDTQYF. CDR3 coding DNA: TGTGCCAGCAGTGAGACGGGATCGGGAACAGATACGCAGTATTTT.

This clonotype was seen a handful of times. At one of its ends the junction is not consistent with the germline gene, which may arise from a read error. The chain is built from TRBV11-1 and TRBJ2-1, with TRBD2 identical over 11 bases. The CDR3 length is 16 residues. CDR1 SGHAT and CDR2 FQDESV come from the germline V gene (reference sequence). The CDR3 DNA is TGTGCCAGCAGCATAGCGGGAGGGAGCTCCTACAATGAGCAGTTCTTC. It codes for CASSIAGGSSYNEQFF.

This clonotype was observed many times. V gene TRBV15 combines with J gene TRBJ2-7; no clear D. CDR3 length: 13 residues. Trimming shortened V by 0 bases and J by 4 bases, and 7 bases separated the two germline ends. CDR1 is LNHNV, CDR2 YYDKDF, per germline (reference sequence). CDR3 DNA sequence: TGTGCCACCAGCAGAGATTCAGGTTACGAGCAGTACTTC. This translates into CATSRDSGYEQYF.

The chain combines TRBV19 with TRBJ1-1, with D maybe TRBD1 (5 bases). Germline V gene sequence: CDR1 LNHDA, CDR2 SQIVND (reference sequence). The CDR3 loop spans 15 amino acids. Trimming stripped 4 bases from V and 5 bases from J, with 17 bases between. The CDR3 nucleotides read TGTGCCAGTAGTAGCTATTGGGGGAGTGGGACTGAAGCTTTCTTT. Its protein is CASSSYWGSGTEAFF.

In this sample, this clonotype turned up many times. The chain is built from TRBV12-3 or TRBV12-4 and TRBJ1-5, with 8 bases lining up with TRBD1. The CDR3 runs to 17 residues. The V gene end was trimmed by 8 bases and the J gene end by 4 bases; junction bases not matched to a gene: 16. CDR3 in amino acids: CASGRQGLGPLNQPQHF. DNA for the CDR3: TGTGCCAGCGGAAGACAGGGGCTCGGTCCCCTAAATCAGCCCCAGCATTTT.

The V gene is TRBV30, the J gene TRBJ1-3; a possible D gene is TRBD1 (6 bases). CDR1 is GTSNPN and CDR2 is SVGIG in the germline V gene (reference sequence). V was shortened by 5 bases and J by 0 bases, with 17 bases between the two germline ends. The CDR3 consists of 16 residues. CDR3 protein: CAWLPWGLNSGNTIYF. The DNA for the CDR3 is TGTGCCTGGCTTCCCTGGGGGCTCAACTCTGGAAACACCATATATTTT.

The sample holds a few counts of this clonotype. The chain carries TRBV29-1 and TRBJ1-3, with 9 bases identical to TRBD1. The V gene end was trimmed by 2 bases and the J gene end by 0 bases; junction bases not matched to a gene: 2. CDR1 is SQVTM, CDR2 ANQGSEA, per germline. This CDR3 contains 15 residues. The DNA of the CDR3 is TGCAGCGTTGAATGGACAGGGGTCTCTGGAAACACCATATATTTT. It translates to CSVEWTGVSGNTIYF.

The chain employs TRBV3-1 and TRBJ1-5, with unresolved D. V dropped 1 base and J dropped 5 bases, with 12 bases sitting between them. This CDR3 contains 15 residues. CDR1 and CDR2 from the germline V gene are LGHDT and YNNKEL (reference sequence). The CDR3 loop reads CASSQVLGRDQPQHF. The CDR3 DNA reads as TGTGCCAGCAGCCAAGTATTAGGGCGGGATCAGCCCCAGCATTTT.